One and the same sample provided the 11 T cell receptor beta chains below, sequenced in a study of cytomegalovirus exposure and HLA in healthy donors. In the PCR, 60 Vbeta and 13 Jbeta primers were used. Only in-frame clones appear in the TCRdb table, and some are missing; sequencing was by immunoSEQ multiplex PCR. The table lists roughly 45,000 clones, about half of them singletons. Sequencing input: PBMCs. These receptor sequences come from a man aged 55 to 70 in good health and CMV-seronegative.

The chain employs TRBV30 and TRBJ2-6, with 8 bases matching TRBD1. The CDR3 contains 17 residues. CDR1 is GTSNPN and CDR2 is SVGIG in the germline V gene (reference sequence). The V and J ends lost 2 bases and 2 bases, in that order; junction bases with no gene match: 8. For the CDR3, the DNA is TGTGCCTGGAGTTTTTGGGGCAGGGGGCCTGGGGCCAACGTCCTGACTTTC. Translating it yields CAWSFWGRGPGANVLTF.

The chain is built from TRBV6-5 and TRBJ2-7; TRBD2 aligns across 11 bases. The CDR3 extends over 14 amino acids. Per the germline V gene, CDR1 is MNHEY and CDR2 is SVGAGI. The trim removed 6 bases at V and 1 base at J, leaving 2 bases unmatched. CDR3 nucleotide sequence: TGTGCCAGCAGCAGACTAGCGGGATCCTACGAGCAGTACTTC. Protein: CASSRLAGSYEQYF.

As to this clone: A read error may produce the germline difference seen at one junction end. J is TRBJ1-1 and V is TRBV7-2, with D unclear. The germline V gene has CDR1 SGHTA and CDR2 FQGNSA. The CDR3 has 13 residues. CDR3 protein: CASSLHPNTEAFF. The CDR3 DNA sequence: TGTGCCAGCAGCTTGCACCCGAACACCGAAGCTTTCTTT.

The J gene is TRBJ1-1, the V gene TRBV5-1; maybe TRBD1 (6 bases). This CDR3 is 15 amino acids long. Trimming removed 4 bases at V and 6 bases at J, with 19 bases between. Germline V gene lookup returns CDR1 SGHRS and CDR2 YFSETQ. CDR3 sequence reads: CASSPGQPGFPEAFF. As DNA, the CDR3 is TGCGCCAGCAGCCCCGGACAGCCCGGGTTCCCTGAAGCTTTCTTT.

This clone showed up just a few times. This sequence joins TRBV6-5 and TRBJ2-7; 8 nucleotides agree with TRBD2. This CDR3 has 13 amino acids. CDR1 is MNHEY and CDR2 is SVGAGI in the germline V gene. With 8 bases clipped from V and 4 bases from J, the junction kept 7 bases outside the gene matches. The CDR3 reads CASARGGRYEQYF. The DNA of the CDR3 is TGTGCCAGCGCCCGCGGCGGGAGGTACGAGCAGTACTTC.

This chain links TRBV30 with TRBJ2-2; TRBD2 aligns across 7 bases. Germline V gene sequence: CDR1 GTSNPN, CDR2 SVGIG (reference sequence). V shed 2 bases, J shed 3 bases, and the junction held 6 bases outside the gene matches. CDR3 length: 15 residues. This CDR3 reads CAWSLPSGHTGELFF. The CDR3 nucleotides read TGTGCCTGGAGTCTCCCTAGCGGCCACACCGGGGAGCTGTTTTTT.

The chain is built from TRBV2 and TRBJ2-2; D is uncertain. With 5 bases removed from V and 0 bases from J, the gap between germline ends came to 10 bases. Germline CDR1 SNHLY, CDR2 FYNNEI. This CDR3 is 15 amino acids long. The CDR3 bases are TGTGCCAGCAGTACCCTACTCGCGAACACCGGGGAGCTGTTTTTT. It specifies CASSTLLANTGELFF.

This chain links TRBV18 with TRBJ1-2; D remains ambiguous. CDR3 length equals 14 residues. Trimming removed 2 bases at V and 8 bases at J, with 15 bases between. Germline lookup yields CDR1 KGHSH and CDR2 LQKENI. The CDR3 nucleotides are TGTGCCAGCTCACCAACGGCAGGCAACGTGGGCTACACCTTC. Its protein product is CASSPTAGNVGYTF.

In its sample, this clone was seen a few times. The chain has TRBV28 and TRBJ2-7, with 8 positions matching TRBD2. Germline CDR1 reads MDHEN; CDR2 reads SYDVKM. The CDR3 sequence is 16 residues long. V was clipped by 5 bases and J by 2 bases; unmatched bases: 11. CDR3 DNA sequence: TGTGCCAGCAGTACCCGCCGGGGGGGCGCTACCTACGAGCAGTACTTC. Translating gives CASSTRRGGATYEQYF. The full variable domain, rest sourced from reference TRBV28 and TRBJ2-7, is DVKVTQSSRYLVKRTGEKVFLECVQDMDHENMFWYRQDPGLGLRLIYFSYDVKMKEKGDIPEGYSVSREKKERFSLILESASTNQTSMYLCASSTRRGGATYEQYFGPGTRLTVT.

The chain combines TRBV29-1 with TRBJ1-2; D remains unclear. V was trimmed by 1 base and J by 13 bases, leaving 4 bases between them. The CDR3 extends over 8 amino acids. In germline, CDR1 is SQVTM, CDR2 ANQGSEA. CDR3 amino acids: CSVEASTF. The CDR3 DNA follows: TGCAGCGTTGAAGCCAGCACCTTC.

This chain links TRBV7-8 with TRBJ2-7; TRBD2 is a possible D gene (5 bases). CDR1 and CDR2 (germline): SGHVS, FQNEAQ. The CDR3 loop spans 15 amino acids. V dropped 1 base and J dropped 4 bases, with 14 bases sitting between them. CDR3 in amino acids: CASSLGGSGSYEQYF. CDR3 bases: TGTGCCAGCAGCTTAGGAGGGTCGGGGTCTTACGAGCAGTACTTC.